This T cell receptor (beta chain) comes out of a study of Ad26.COV2.S vaccination and SARS-CoV-2 variants. Study information: A COV1001 Ad26.COV2.S trial-arm participant provided the sample.

Germline CDR1 and CDR2: SGHDN and FVKESK. This CDR3 region has 19 residues. With 0 bases removed from V and 5 bases from J, the gap between germline ends came to 25 bases. Treatment reported: roughly 20 received Ad26.COV2.S at low or high dose, single or two shots; roughly five received placebo; per-sample allocation not given. Following the first vaccine or placebo injection, samples were taken on day 63. Within Boston, the person who donated was an adult of 18-55 years. Generated by immunoSEQ multiplex PCR, the TCRdb table keeps only in-frame clones and is missing some. The profile shows approximately 300,000 clones, 70% to 90% of them singletons.

The J gene is TRBJ1-2, the V gene TRBV14; D perhaps matches TRBD1 (6 bases). The clonotype comes from a person aged 18-60 years who received the Ad26.COV2.S COVID-19 vaccine or a placebo. This sample comprised peripheral blood, obtained in a trial of Ad26.COV2.S vaccine versus placebo. For the CDR3, the DNA is TGTGCCAGCAGCCAAGATTGGGGGGGCCCCCCGTGGAGGTTGTATGGCTACACCTTC. This translates into CASSQDWGGPPWRLYGYTF.